This entry lists 26 T cell receptor beta chains sequenced from one sample in a study of blood T cell repertoires in COVID-19. Data came from immunoSEQ multiplex PCR; TCRdb stores just in-frame clones and leaves some out. Here the sample spans 360,000 or so clones, 88% being singletons. Material for sequencing was PBMCs or T cells enriched from blood (not recorded which). These receptors all come from a woman aged 25 to 39 who had been exposed to COVID-19.

This clone was counted a single time. The sample contains more than one DNA sequence encoding this CDR3. The chain couples TRBV19 to TRBJ2-1; a weak D match, TRBD2 (5 bases). The V and J ends lost 1 base and 4 bases respectively, with 5 bases between them. The CDR3 is 13 residues long. CDR1 and CDR2 (germline): LNHDA, SQIVND (reference sequence). CDR3 loop: CASSIAGYNEQFF. The CDR3 nucleotides read TGTGCCAGTAGTATAGCGGGGTACAATGAGCAGTTCTTC.

This chain uses TRBV5-8 with TRBJ2-7; the D gene is possibly TRBD1 (6 bases). The CDR3 runs 14 residues. With 4 bases removed from V and 2 bases from J, the gap between germline ends came to 13 bases. The V gene's germline CDR1 is SGHTS and CDR2 YDEGEE. CDR3 sequence: CASSLTGIPYEQYF. CDR3 DNA sequence: TGTGCCAGCAGCCTGACAGGAATCCCCTACGAGCAGTACTTC.

This chain links TRBV28 with TRBJ2-1; perhaps TRBD2 as D (5 bases). CDR1 is MDHEN and CDR2 is SYDVKM in the germline V gene. CDR3 length equals 15 residues. V was pared by 7 bases and J by 3 bases, with 16 bases between. CDR3 in amino acids: CASTAFQGSYNEQFF. The CDR3 nucleotides read TGTGCCAGCACTGCGTTTCAAGGGAGCTACAATGAGCAGTTCTTC.

This chain joins TRBV28 and TRBJ1-2, with 7 positions matching TRBD1. Unmatched junction bases numbered 6, after V lost 5 bases and J lost 3 bases. The CDR3 is 14 residues long. The germline V gene has CDR1 MDHEN and CDR2 SYDVKM. The CDR3 nucleotides read TGTGCCAGCAGTCTAGGGACAGAACACTATGGCTACACCTTC. It encodes CASSLGTEHYGYTF.

The J gene is TRBJ1-1, the V gene TRBV28, with D possibly TRBD1 on 6 matching bases. V was pared by 7 bases and J by 4 bases, with 10 bases between. There are 12 residues in the CDR3. Germline CDR1 MDHEN, CDR2 SYDVKM. The CDR3 region has the DNA TGTGCCAGCAATCAGGGGAGCACTGAAGCTTTCTTT. Encoded protein: CASNQGSTEAFF.

The rearrangement links TRBV14 to TRBJ2-2; the D gene is possibly TRBD2 (6 bases). V lost 1 base and J 0 bases, leaving 9 bases between the germline ends. The CDR3 consists of 16 residues. Per germline, CDR1 SGHDN and CDR2 FVKESK. The CDR3 DNA reads TGTGCCAGCAGCCAAGCGGGAGCCGCGAACACCGGGGAGCTGTTTTTT. It specifies CASSQAGAANTGELFF.

This chain connects TRBV10-3 to TRBJ2-2; no firm D call. The V gene lost 6 bases and the J gene lost 0 bases, with 8 bases spanning the gap. Germline V gene data show CDR1 as ENHRY and CDR2 as SYGVKD. This CDR3 has 14 amino acids. CDR3 region: CAIRKEANTGELFF. The CDR3 coding sequence is TGTGCCATCAGGAAAGAGGCGAACACCGGGGAGCTGTTTTTT.

This clone was found a few times. This rearrangement joins TRBV28 to TRBJ2-2; 7 nucleotides align to TRBD1. CDR1 and CDR2 (germline): MDHEN, SYDVKM. The trim removed 10 bases at V and 3 bases at J, leaving 8 bases unmatched. CDR3 size: 14 residues. CDR3 sequence: CATRQGADTGELFF. The CDR3 bases are TGTGCCACGAGACAGGGTGCGGACACCGGGGAGCTGTTTTTT.

The chain has TRBV15 and TRBJ2-1; 11 bases are a match to TRBD2. J lost 7 bases, V lost 3 bases, and 5 bases had no gene match. Germline lookup yields CDR1 LNHNV and CDR2 YYDKDF (reference sequence). The CDR3 length is 15 residues. The chain's CDR3 is CATSSQGTSGNEQFF. The CDR3 coding sequence is TGTGCCACCAGCAGCCAAGGGACTAGCGGTAATGAGCAGTTCTTC.

The chain couples TRBV29-1 to TRBJ2-5; 8 nucleotides match TRBD1. Germline values: CDR1 SQVTM, CDR2 ANQGSEA. This CDR3 spans 13 amino acids. Trimming took 5 bases from V and 4 from J; bases not matched to a gene: 6. The chain's CDR3 is CSVLEGQGETQYF. The DNA for the CDR3 is TGCAGCGTTCTTGAAGGACAGGGAGAGACCCAGTACTTC.

V and J are TRBV28 and TRBJ1-1; D not certain. Trimming removed 2 bases from V and 0 bases from J, with 7 bases in between. Germline V gives CDR1 MDHEN, CDR2 SYDVKM. The CDR3 totals 14 residues. The chain's CDR3 is CASSLRGMNTEAFF. CDR3 in DNA: TGTGCCAGCAGTTTACGGGGAATGAACACTGAAGCTTTCTTT.

The chain employs TRBV7-9 and TRBJ2-7, with TRBD2 identical over 10 bases. The CDR3 has 16 amino acids. From germline, CDR1 is SEHNR and CDR2 FQNEAQ (reference sequence). Trimming cost V 4 bases and J 1 base; bases outside gene matches: 7. DNA for the CDR3: TGTGCCAGCAGCTCGCTAGCGGGAGTGATATCCTACGAGCAGTACTTC. Translated: CASSSLAGVISYEQYF.

This chain links TRBV27 with TRBJ2-7; 10 bases agree with TRBD2. This CDR3 region has 15 residues. CDR1 and CDR2 from the germline V gene are MNHEY and SMNVEV (reference sequence). After removal of 5 bases from V and 5 bases from J, the junction contained 9 bases not matched to a gene. The CDR3 sequence is CASSQGLAAGDEQYF. The CDR3 DNA reads as TGTGCCAGCAGTCAAGGACTAGCGGCGGGGGACGAGCAGTACTTC.

The V call is TRBV7-6, the J call TRBJ1-2, with D perhaps TRBD1 (5 bases). The germline CDR1 and CDR2 sequences are SGHVS and FNYEAQ. V was cut by 5 bases and J by 6 bases, with 16 bases left in between. The CDR3 has 14 residues. CDR3 sequence: CASSPIGGWDGYTF. The CDR3 coding sequence is TGTGCCAGCAGCCCTATTGGGGGGTGGGATGGCTACACCTTC.

The chain carries TRBV19 and TRBJ1-2, with TRBD1 as a possible D gene (6 bases). The ends were cut back, 1 base at V and 3 bases at J, with 9 bases in the middle. This CDR3 is 14 amino acids long. In germline, CDR1 is LNHDA, CDR2 SQIVND (reference sequence). The DNA for the CDR3 is TGTGCCAGTAGTATAGGCCCAGGGGACTATGGCTACACCTTC. This translates into CASSIGPGDYGYTF.

This clone has a single count. The chain recombines TRBV27 with TRBJ2-2; no definite D call. Germline CDR1 and CDR2: MNHEY and SMNVEV (reference sequence). CDR3 length: 15 residues. The V gene lost 1 base and the J gene lost 4 bases, with 10 bases spanning the gap. The CDR3 loop is CASSLLVSGTGELFF. The CDR3, as DNA: TGTGCCAGCAGTTTATTAGTATCGGGCACCGGGGAGCTGTTTTTT.

This chain joins TRBV7-9 and TRBJ2-7; maybe TRBD2 (5 bases). The CDR3 runs to 17 residues. Trimming left V 1 base short and J 0 bases short, with 16 bases between. Germline V CDR1 and CDR2: SEHNR, FQNEAQ (reference sequence). The CDR3 spells CASSLEPIAFSSYEQYF. Here the CDR3 DNA reads TGTGCCAGCAGCTTAGAACCGATAGCGTTTAGCTCCTACGAGCAGTACTTC.

Comments on this clone: Within the sample, other DNA sequences also encode this same CDR3. The chain carries TRBV30 and TRBJ1-5; D call uncertain. Germline loops: CDR1 GTSNPN, CDR2 SVGIG (reference sequence). V lost 5 bases and J 0 bases, leaving 5 bases between the germline ends. The CDR3 contains 12 residues. The chain's CDR3 is CAWGYSNQPQHF. The CDR3 DNA sequence: TGTGCCTGGGGGTATAGCAATCAGCCCCAGCATTTT.

The gene calls are TRBV10-1 and TRBJ1-2; 9 bases are a match to TRBD1. V lost 6 bases and J lost 8; bases outside the gene matches: 10. The length of the CDR3 is 14 residues. Germline CDR1 reads WNHNN; CDR2 reads SYGVQD (reference sequence). The CDR3, as DNA: TGCGCCAGCAGCCCCGGGACAGGGTTTAACGGCTACACCTTC. It codes for CASSPGTGFNGYTF.

The chain carries TRBV12-3 or TRBV12-4 and TRBJ2-7; D unclear. Trimming removed 2 bases at V and 9 bases at J, with 11 bases between. This CDR3 comprises 12 residues. CDR3 sequence: CASSLSLEVQYF. The CDR3 coding sequence is TGTGCCAGCAGTTTATCTCTCGAGGTGCAGTACTTC.

The chain recombines TRBV28 with TRBJ1-5, with TRBD1 as a possible D gene (5 bases). The CDR3 runs 15 residues. Trimming shortened V by 8 bases and J by 0 bases, and 14 bases separated the two germline ends. Germline-derived CDR1 and CDR2 are MDHEN and SYDVKM. This CDR3 is CASVMEGYSNQPQHF. In nucleotides, the CDR3 is TGTGCCAGCGTTATGGAGGGGTATAGCAATCAGCCCCAGCATTTT.

This clone was seen just once. The chain joins TRBV6-5 to TRBJ2-7; D is undetermined. Trimming shortened V by 0 bases and J by 4 bases, and 7 bases separated the two germline ends. The germline V gene has CDR1 MNHEY and CDR2 SVGAGI. CDR3 length equals 13 residues. The CDR3 DNA follows: TGTGCCAGCAGTTACTCGGGCGTGTACGAGCAGTACTTC. This encodes CASSYSGVYEQYF.

The chain has TRBV27 and TRBJ2-3; a weak D match, TRBD2 (5 bases). This CDR3 region has 14 residues. With 10 bases removed from V and 5 bases from J, the gap between germline ends came to 19 bases. Germline-derived CDR1 and CDR2 are MNHEY and SMNVEV (reference sequence). The CDR3 spells CATRGGAGGDTQYF. The CDR3 DNA is TGTGCCACCCGAGGAGGCGCCGGAGGAGATACGCAGTATTTT.

CDR3 residues: CASSRGWTGNDYGYTF. CDR3 coding DNA: TGTGCCAGCAGCCGGGGTTGGACAGGGAATGACTATGGCTACACCTTC. The chain combines TRBV28 with TRBJ1-2, with 8 bases lining up with TRBD1. The CDR3 is made up of 16 amino acids. V dropped 6 bases and J dropped 3; count of bases not matched to a gene: 12. Germline CDR1 MDHEN, CDR2 SYDVKM.

CDR3 loop: CATPDSIYGYTF. Here the CDR3 DNA reads TGTGCCACTCCCGACAGCATTTATGGCTACACCTTC. This rearrangement joins TRBV28 to TRBJ1-2; TRBD1 is a possible D gene (5 bases). CDR1 is MDHEN and CDR2 is SYDVKM in the germline V gene. Trimming took 10 bases from V and 5 from J, leaving 14 bases between them. This CDR3 is 12 amino acids long.

In this sample, this clone turned up once. Compared with germline, one end of the junction differs, possibly owing to a read error. The rearrangement links TRBV11-2 to TRBJ1-5; D is unclear. This CDR3 comprises 15 residues. Germline CDR1 SGHAT, CDR2 FQNNGV. The CDR3 DNA reads TGTGCCAGCAGCCTAGAAGCCGGGAGCAATCAGCCCCAGCATTTT. This sequence encodes CASSLEAGSNQPQHF.